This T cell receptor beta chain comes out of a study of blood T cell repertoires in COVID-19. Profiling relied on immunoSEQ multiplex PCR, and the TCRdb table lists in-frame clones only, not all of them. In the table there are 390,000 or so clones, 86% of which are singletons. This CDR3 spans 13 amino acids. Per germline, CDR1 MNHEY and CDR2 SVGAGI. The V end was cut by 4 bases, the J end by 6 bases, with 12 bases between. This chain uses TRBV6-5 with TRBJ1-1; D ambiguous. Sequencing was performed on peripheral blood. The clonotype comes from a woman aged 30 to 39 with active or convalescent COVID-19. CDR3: CASSSYTVSEAFF. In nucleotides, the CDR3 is TGTGCCAGCAGTTCATATACAGTATCTGAAGCTTTCTTT.